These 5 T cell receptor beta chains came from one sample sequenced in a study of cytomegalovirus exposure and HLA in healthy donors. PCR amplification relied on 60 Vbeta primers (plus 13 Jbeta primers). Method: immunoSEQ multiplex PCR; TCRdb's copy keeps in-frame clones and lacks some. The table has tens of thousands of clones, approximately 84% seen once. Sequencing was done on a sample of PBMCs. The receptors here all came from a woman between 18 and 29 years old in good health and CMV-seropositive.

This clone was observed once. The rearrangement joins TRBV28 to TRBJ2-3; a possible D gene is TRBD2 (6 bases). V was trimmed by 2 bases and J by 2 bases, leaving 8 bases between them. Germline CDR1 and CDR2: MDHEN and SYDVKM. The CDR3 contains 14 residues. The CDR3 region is CASSLGGVTDTQYF. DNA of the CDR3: TGTGCCAGCAGTTTAGGAGGGGTCACAGATACGCAGTATTTT.

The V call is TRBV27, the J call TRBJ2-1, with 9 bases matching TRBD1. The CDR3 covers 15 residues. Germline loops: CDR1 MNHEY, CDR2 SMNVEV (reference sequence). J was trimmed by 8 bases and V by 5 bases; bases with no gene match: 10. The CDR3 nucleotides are TGTGCCAGCAGTCTAGGACAGGGGCTGATCGATGAGCAGTTCTTC. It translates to CASSLGQGLIDEQFF.

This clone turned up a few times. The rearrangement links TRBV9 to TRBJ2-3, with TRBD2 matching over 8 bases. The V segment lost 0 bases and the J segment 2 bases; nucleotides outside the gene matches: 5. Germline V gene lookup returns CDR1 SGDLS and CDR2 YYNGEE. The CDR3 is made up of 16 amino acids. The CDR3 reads CASSVEGLAITDTQYF. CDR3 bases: TGTGCCAGCAGCGTAGAAGGACTAGCAATCACAGATACGCAGTATTTT.

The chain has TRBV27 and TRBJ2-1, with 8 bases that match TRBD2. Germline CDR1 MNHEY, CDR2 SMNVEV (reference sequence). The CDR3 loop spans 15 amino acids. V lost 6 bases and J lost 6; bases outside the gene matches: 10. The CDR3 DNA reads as TGTGCCAGCAGAAATAGACTAGCGTTGGCCAATGAGCAGTTCTTC. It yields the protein CASRNRLALANEQFF.

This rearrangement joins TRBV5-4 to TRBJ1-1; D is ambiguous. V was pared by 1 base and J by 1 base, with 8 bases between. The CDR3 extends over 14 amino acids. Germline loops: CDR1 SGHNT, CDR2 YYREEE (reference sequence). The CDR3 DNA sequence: TGTGCCAGCAGCTTGTTAACATCGAACACTGAAGCTTTCTTT. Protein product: CASSLLTSNTEAFF.